Each of the 12 T cell receptor beta chains below was sequenced from the same sample in a study of shared clonotypes between healthy human individuals. The table came from immunoSEQ multiplex PCR; TCRdb's copy has only in-frame clones and leaves some out. The sample lists roughly 1,800,000 clones; approximately 94% were seen once. Only CD45RO-negative cells positively selected for CCR7 counted as naive CD8 cells, so terminally differentiated effector memory CD45RA+ cells were excluded. The sample taken for sequencing was naive CD8+ T cells sorted from blood. The receptors stem from a young man in good health.

The rearrangement links TRBV7-3 to TRBJ2-3, with 9 bases fitting TRBD1. Germline CDR1 SGHTA, CDR2 FQGTGA. Unmatched junction bases numbered 8, after V lost 1 base and J lost 0 bases. This CDR3 has 18 amino acids. CDR3 protein: CASSLMGDRAYSTDTQYF. The CDR3 DNA sequence: TGTGCCAGCAGCTTAATGGGGGACAGGGCATATAGCACAGATACGCAGTATTTT.

Worth noting for this clone: This CDR3 is also generated by other DNA sequences in the sample. J is TRBJ2-7 and V is TRBV7-2; weak D call: TRBD1 (5 bases). V lost 4 bases, J lost 4 bases, and 8 bases lay in between. CDR3 length equals 12 residues. Germline V gives CDR1 SGHTA, CDR2 FQGNSA. The CDR3 DNA follows: TGTGCCAGCAGCTCCCAGGGATACGAGCAGTACTTC. Its translation: CASSSQGYEQYF.

This chain uses TRBV6-5 with TRBJ2-7; TRBD2 is a possible D gene (6 bases). CDR1 is MNHEY, CDR2 SVGAGI, per germline. CDR3 length: 14 amino acids. V was trimmed by 0 bases and J by 5 bases, leaving 11 bases between them. The CDR3 bases are TGTGCCAGCAGTTACTCGATCAAGCGGGACGAGCAGTACTTC. It is translated as CASSYSIKRDEQYF.

This rearrangement joins TRBV9 to TRBJ1-1, with D uncertain. CDR1 and CDR2 from the germline V gene are SGDLS and YYNGEE. The CDR3 extends over 13 amino acids. V was pared by 6 bases and J by 3 bases, with 12 bases between. Here the CDR3 reads CASTAPEDTEAFF. The DNA of the CDR3 is TGTGCCAGCACCGCCCCGGAGGACACTGAAGCTTTCTTT.

The V call is TRBV13, the J call TRBJ2-1; 10 bases are shared with TRBD2. J gave up 4 bases and V 5 bases, and 8 bases lay outside the gene matches. Germline lookup yields CDR1 PRHDT and CDR2 FYEKMQ (reference sequence). This CDR3 contains 16 residues. In DNA form, the CDR3 reads TGTGCCAGCAGCCCCTCCGGGACTAGCGTGTACAATGAGCAGTTCTTC. Translating gives CASSPSGTSVYNEQFF.

In DNA form, the CDR3 reads TGTGCCAGCAGCTTTTGGGGTCAGCCCCAGCATTTT. Translated, it gives CASSFWGQPQHF. This sequence joins TRBV5-8 and TRBJ1-5; no definite D call. The CDR3 runs to 12 residues. Germline V gives CDR1 SGHTS, CDR2 YDEGEE. The V gene lost 2 bases and the J gene lost 6 bases, with 6 bases spanning the gap.

The chain links TRBV9 to TRBJ2-1; D gene unclear. Trimming pared 4 bases from V and 0 bases from J, leaving 11 bases between. The CDR3 loop spans 15 amino acids. CDR1 and CDR2 from the germline V gene are SGDLS and YYNGEE. Here the CDR3 DNA reads TGTGCCAGCAGCCTCCTCGGCATCTCCTACAATGAGCAGTTCTTC. This encodes CASSLLGISYNEQFF.

The rearrangement links TRBV10-1 to TRBJ2-7; D not resolved. Germline CDR1 and CDR2: WNHNN and SYGVQD (reference sequence). V lost 6 bases and J 3 bases, leaving 12 bases between the germline ends. The CDR3 has 13 amino acids. In DNA form, the CDR3 reads TGCGCCAGCAGCCCCGCCGGCAGCTACGAGCAGTACTTC. Its protein is CASSPAGSYEQYF.

V usage is TRBV5-8 and J usage is TRBJ2-2; no firm D call. The CDR3 consists of 11 residues. Per germline, CDR1 SGHTS and CDR2 YDEGEE. V lost 2 bases to trimming and J lost 7 bases, with 3 bases between them. The CDR3 region is CASSFLGELFF. As DNA, the CDR3 is TGTGCCAGCAGCTTCCTCGGGGAGCTGTTTTTT.

This chain links TRBV19 with TRBJ2-7, with D possibly matching TRBD2 (5 bases). CDR3 size: 12 residues. Trimming shortened V by 3 bases and J by 5 bases, and 8 bases separated the two germline ends. Germline CDR1 LNHDA, CDR2 SQIVND (reference sequence). CDR3 DNA: TGTGCCAGTAGTATTAACGGGGACGAGCAGTACTTC. Protein product: CASSINGDEQYF. Using reference TRBV19 and TRBJ2-7 for the parts outside the CDR3, the full variable domain is DGGITQSPKYLFRKEGQNVTLSCEQNLNHDAMYWYRQDPGQGLRLIYYSQIVNDFQKGDIAEGYSVSREKKESFPLTVTSAQKNPTAFYLCASSINGDEQYFGPGTRLTVT.

This clone was counted a single time. The V and J genes are TRBV7-9 and TRBJ2-2; 7 bases are shared with TRBD1. Looked up from germline, CDR1 is SEHNR and CDR2 is FQNEAQ (reference sequence). V gave up 6 bases and J gave up 0 bases; unmatched junction bases: 1. The CDR3 length is 14 residues. CDR3 DNA: TGTGCCAGCAGGGGGACAGCGAACACCGGGGAGCTGTTTTTT. Its translation is CASRGTANTGELFF.

The chain is built from TRBV6-5 and TRBJ2-3; D is undetermined. In germline, CDR1 is MNHEY, CDR2 SVGAGI. Trimming shortened V by 2 bases and J by 1 base, and 13 bases separated the two germline ends. The CDR3 covers 16 residues. The CDR3 nucleotides are TGTGCCAGCAGTTACAACGAGGAGTGGGGCACAGATACGCAGTATTTT. It translates to CASSYNEEWGTDTQYF.